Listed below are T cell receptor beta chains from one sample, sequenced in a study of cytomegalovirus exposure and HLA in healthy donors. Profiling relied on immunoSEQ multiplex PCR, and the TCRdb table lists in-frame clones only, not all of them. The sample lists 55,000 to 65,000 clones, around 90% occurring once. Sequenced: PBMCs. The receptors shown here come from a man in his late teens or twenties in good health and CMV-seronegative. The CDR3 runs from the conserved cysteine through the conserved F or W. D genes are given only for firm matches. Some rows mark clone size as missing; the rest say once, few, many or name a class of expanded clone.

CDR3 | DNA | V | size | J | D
CASSFSLQETQYF | TGTGCCAGCAGTTTTTCCCTCCAAGAGACCCAGTACTTC | TRBV27 | - | TRBJ2-5 | -
CATLAGGPDTQYF | TGTGCCACCCTAGCGGGAGGGCCAGATACGCAGTATTTT | TRBV6-1 | - | TRBJ2-3 | TRBD2
CASNSLAGGPGQYF | TGTGCCAGCAACTCCCTAGCGGGAGGGCCCGGGCAGTACTTC | TRBV6-1 | - | TRBJ2-7 | TRBD2
CASSSSGRADTQYF | TGTGCCAGCAGTTCTAGCGGGAGGGCAGATACGCAGTATTTT | TRBV28 | - | TRBJ2-3 | TRBD2
CASSARQGRYADTQYF | TGTGCCAGCAGTGCGAGACAGGGACGGTATGCAGATACGCAGTATTTT | TRBV28 | - | TRBJ2-3 | TRBD1
CASRGLTSGLETQYF | TGTGCCAGCAGGGGACTGACTAGCGGCTTAGAGACCCAGTACTTC | TRBV27 | - | TRBJ2-5 | TRBD2
CASRGLRRSQETQYF | TGTGCCAGCAGAGGGCTCCGGAGGTCCCAAGAGACCCAGTACTTC | TRBV2 | - | TRBJ2-5 | -
CASSSPDRGEGYTF | TGTGCCAGCAGCTCACCGGACAGGGGGGAGGGCTACACCTTC | TRBV7-9 | - | TRBJ1-2 | TRBD1
CASSLGAPNHEPQHF | TGCGCCAGCAGCTTAGGGGCACCCAACCATGAGCCCCAGCATTTT | TRBV5-1 | - | TRBJ1-5 | -
CASSSGTGGNQPQHF | TGTGCCAGCAGTTCCGGGACAGGGGGCAATCAGCCCCAGCATTTT | TRBV6-6 | - | TRBJ1-5 | TRBD1
CASSFGWSTGELFF | TGTGCCAGCAGCTTCGGGTGGAGCACCGGGGAGCTGTTTTTT | TRBV7-2 | - | TRBJ2-2 | -
CASSVGQGAATETQYF | TGTGCCAGCAGCGTAGGTCAGGGGGCGGCAACAGAGACCCAGTACTTC | TRBV9 | - | TRBJ2-5 | TRBD1
CASSILPGGVGTQYF | TGTGCCAGCAGCATCCTTCCGGGGGGAGTGGGGACCCAGTACTTC | TRBV5-6 | - | TRBJ2-5 | TRBD2
CASRSDWVLDEQFF | TGTGCCAGCAGATCGGACTGGGTGTTGGACGAGCAGTTCTTC | TRBV13 | - | TRBJ2-1 | -
CASSLDRGRRELFF | TGTGCCAGCAGCCTGGACAGGGGGAGGAGGGAGCTGTTTTTT | TRBV5-4 | - | TRBJ2-2 | TRBD1
CASSQLGGTFYEQYF | TGTGCCAGCAGCCAGCTTGGCGGGACCTTCTACGAGCAGTACTTC | TRBV9 | - | TRBJ2-7 | -
CRGQGAYEQYF | TGCAGGGGACAGGGAGCCTACGAGCAGTACTTC | TRBV20-1 | - | TRBJ2-7 | TRBD1
CATSRDRGYSYEQYF | TGTGCCACCAGCAGAGACCGGGGATACTCCTACGAGCAGTACTTC | TRBV15 | - | TRBJ2-7 | -
CASSSDRATNEKLFF | TGTGCCAGCAGCTCCGACAGAGCAACTAATGAAAAACTGTTTTTT | TRBV7-9 | - | TRBJ1-4 | -
CASANTGGNEQFF | TGTGCTAGTGCTAACACCGGGGGAAATGAGCAGTTCTTC | TRBV12-5 | - | TRBJ2-1 | -
CASSQALGGVNEQFF | TGCGCCAGCAGCCAAGCACTAGGAGGAGTAAATGAGCAGTTCTTC | TRBV4-3 | - | TRBJ2-1 | -
CASSIQGAADTQYF | TGTGCCAGTAGTATACAGGGGGCGGCAGATACGCAGTATTTT | TRBV19 | few | TRBJ2-3 | TRBD1
CASSSIRDTSNQPQHF | TGCGCCAGCAGTTCCATCCGGGACACAAGCAATCAGCCCCAGCATTTT | TRBV4-1 | once | TRBJ1-5 | -
CASSQGLAGATGELFF | TGCGCCAGCAGCCAAGGGCTAGCGGGAGCTACCGGGGAGCTGTTTTTT | TRBV4-3 | - | TRBJ2-2 | TRBD2
CASKLSGYEQYF | TGTGCCAGCAAACTAAGCGGATACGAGCAGTACTTC | TRBV6-6 | - | TRBJ2-7 | -
CASSYGQGEDEQFF | TGCGCCAGCAGCTACGGACAGGGCGAGGATGAGCAGTTCTTC | TRBV5-1 | - | TRBJ2-1 | TRBD1
CASSQEAGQVNTEAFF | TGCGCCAGCAGCCAAGAGGCGGGACAGGTGAACACTGAAGCTTTCTTT | TRBV4-3 | few | TRBJ1-1 | TRBD1
CASSLVDSGSREQYF | TGTGCCAGCAGCTTAGTGGATAGCGGGAGTCGAGAGCAGTACTTC | TRBV7-9 | - | TRBJ2-7 | TRBD2
CASSLGAGGQFF | TGCGCCAGCAGCTTGGGGGCGGGCGGACAGTTCTTC | TRBV5-1 | - | TRBJ2-1 | -
CSVRGQVLTGELFF | TGCAGCGTAAGGGGACAGGTACTAACCGGGGAGCTGTTTTTT | TRBV29-1 | - | TRBJ2-2 | TRBD1
CASSVGGTGGQETQYF | TGCGCCAGCAGCGTCGGGGGGACAGGCGGCCAAGAGACCCAGTACTTC | TRBV5-1 | - | TRBJ2-5 | -